The next 24 T cell receptor beta chains were all read from a single sample in a study of blood T cell repertoires in COVID-19. Only in-frame clones appear in the TCRdb table, and some are missing; sequencing was by immunoSEQ multiplex PCR. The repertoire holds roughly 120,000 clones, with around 90% as singletons. Specimen: peripheral blood. The receptors originated from a human donor in a cohort sampled during active COVID-19.

The chain is built from TRBV14 and TRBJ2-5, with 7 positions matching TRBD1. CDR1 and CDR2 (germline): SGHDN, FVKESK. V was clipped by 0 bases and J by 2 bases; unmatched bases: 3. The CDR3 covers 15 residues. The CDR3 DNA is TGTGCCAGCAGCCAAGATTGGGACAGACAAGAGACCCAGTACTTC. Its protein is CASSQDWDRQETQYF.

V gene TRBV9 combines with J gene TRBJ1-2, with 9 positions matching TRBD1. The germline V gene encodes CDR1 SGDLS and CDR2 YYNGEE. The CDR3 has 15 amino acids. V lost 3 bases and J lost 5; bases outside the gene matches: 8. Written as DNA, the CDR3 is TGTGCCAGCAGCGAGTCGGGACAGGGTTTGTATGGCTACACCTTC. Translating gives CASSESGQGLYGYTF.

V gene TRBV9 combines with J gene TRBJ2-1, with TRBD2 matching 9 bases. The CDR3 consists of 17 residues. Germline V gene sequence: CDR1 SGDLS, CDR2 YYNGEE. Trimming at V came to 7 bases and at J to 0 bases, leaving 11 bases not matched to a gene. The CDR3 loop is CASGSSRGGASYNEQFF. DNA of the CDR3: TGTGCCAGCGGGTCTAGTCGCGGGGGGGCCTCCTACAATGAGCAGTTCTTC.

CDR3 in amino acids: CASSRPTGAISPLHF. For the CDR3, the DNA is TGTGCCAGTAGTAGGCCGACAGGGGCCATTTCACCCCTCCACTTT. V and J are TRBV19 and TRBJ1-6; 8 bases align to TRBD1. From germline, CDR1 is LNHDA and CDR2 SQIVND (reference sequence). V gave up 4 bases and J gave up 9 bases; unmatched junction bases: 8. The CDR3 loop spans 15 amino acids.

In nucleotides, the CDR3 is TGTGCCAGCAGCTTGGGAGACAGGGGGCACGAGCAGTACTTC. It translates to CASSLGDRGHEQYF. The V gene is TRBV5-6, the J gene TRBJ2-7, with TRBD1 matching over 10 bases. Trimming took 0 bases from V and 5 from J; bases not matched to a gene: 2. CDR1 is SGHDT and CDR2 is YYEEEE in the germline V gene. This CDR3 spans 14 amino acids.

The chain combines TRBV9 with TRBJ1-3; D is possibly TRBD1 (6 bases). The CDR3 loop spans 15 amino acids. Deletions cut 2 bases from V and 1 base from J, with 10 bases between. Looked up from germline, CDR1 is SGDLS and CDR2 is YYNGEE. CDR3 protein: CASSVAQGSGNTIYF. The CDR3 region has the DNA TGTGCCAGCAGCGTCGCCCAGGGGTCTGGAAACACCATATATTTT.

This clone was found once. This chain uses TRBV13 with TRBJ2-3, with TRBD2 matching 9 bases. This CDR3 comprises 15 residues. V shed 3 bases and J 3 bases; nucleotides not matched to a gene: 4. Germline V gene lookup returns CDR1 PRHDT and CDR2 FYEKMQ (reference sequence). The CDR3 DNA reads TGTGCCAGCAGCTTGATTAGCGGGGGAACAGATACGCAGTATTTT. This codes for CASSLISGGTDTQYF.

This clone was counted between two and nine times. The gene calls are TRBV3-1 (or the pseudogene TRBV3-2) and TRBJ1-3; tentatively, D is TRBD1 (5 bases). The CDR3 is made up of 15 amino acids. From germline, CDR1 is LGHDT and CDR2 YNNKEL (reference sequence). Trimming took 4 bases from V and 0 from J, leaving 10 bases between them. The DNA for the CDR3 is TGTGCCAGCAGCCCCTCAGGGCTCTCTGGAAACACCATATATTTT. Translated: CASSPSGLSGNTIYF.

The chain joins TRBV28 to TRBJ2-1, with 10 bases that match TRBD2. This CDR3 region has 15 residues. Germline values: CDR1 MDHEN, CDR2 SYDVKM. J lost 9 bases, V lost 8 bases, and 13 bases had no gene match. The CDR3 protein is CASLMSSGRLSEQFF. The CDR3 nucleotides read TGTGCCAGCCTCATGTCTAGCGGGAGACTCAGTGAGCAGTTCTTC.

V and J are TRBV27 and TRBJ2-7, with TRBD2 as a possible D gene (9 bases). Germline CDR1 reads MNHEY; CDR2 reads SMNVEV (reference sequence). The CDR3 is 18 amino acids. Trimming left V 3 bases short and J 6 bases short, with 27 bases between. CDR3 in amino acids: CASSFISGGGGVRFEQYF. CDR3 DNA sequence: TGTGCCAGCAGTTTCATTTCAGGGGGCGGGGGGGTACGGTTCGAGCAGTACTTC.

The V and J genes are TRBV7-2 and TRBJ2-3; 12 bases agree with TRBD2. CDR3 length equals 18 residues. Trimming cost V 4 bases and J 4 bases; bases outside gene matches: 12. Germline V gives CDR1 SGHTA, CDR2 FQGNSA. The CDR3 DNA is TGTGCCAGCAGCTCAACCGCTCAGGGACTAGCGGGCTCAGATACGCAGTATTTT. As protein: CASSSTAQGLAGSDTQYF. Using reference TRBV7-2 and TRBJ2-3 for the parts outside the CDR3, the full variable domain is GAGVSQSPSNKVTEKGKDVELRCDPISGHTALYWYRQSLGQGLEFLIYFQGNSAPDKSGLPSDRFSAERTGGSVSTLTIQRTQQEDSAVYLCASSSTAQGLAGSDTQYFGPGTRLTVL.

This rearrangement joins TRBV5-6 to TRBJ2-3; D is perhaps TRBD2 (6 bases). There are 17 residues in the CDR3. Trimming stripped 0 bases from V and 0 bases from J, with 14 bases between. The germline CDR1 and CDR2 sequences are SGHDT and YYEEEE. The DNA for the CDR3 is TGTGCCAGCAGCTTGGACGGGGGATATTCTAGCACAGATACGCAGTATTTT. Protein sequence: CASSLDGGYSSTDTQYF.

This sequence joins TRBV12-3 or TRBV12-4 and TRBJ1-1, with D maybe TRBD1 (5 bases). The CDR3 covers 11 residues. Trimming left V 4 bases short and J 7 bases short, with 7 bases between. The CDR3 sequence is CASSSGFEAFF. The CDR3 DNA follows: TGTGCCAGCAGTTCAGGGTTTGAAGCTTTCTTT.

The CDR3 bases are TGTGCCAGCAGCTCGGGCGGGACAGCCGAGGGTTCACCCCTCCACTTT. It is translated as CASSSGGTAEGSPLHF. The chain uses TRBV9 and TRBJ1-6; 7 bases line up with TRBD1. Looked up from germline, CDR1 is SGDLS and CDR2 is YYNGEE. After removal of 4 bases from V and 9 bases from J, the junction contained 13 bases not matched to a gene. CDR3 length equals 16 residues. Based on the CDR3 plus reference TRBV9 and TRBJ1-6, the full variable domain is DSGVTQTPKHLITATGQRVTLRCSPRSGDLSVYWYQQSLDQGLQFLIQYYNGEERAKGNILERFSAQQFPDLHSELNLSSLELGDSALYFCASSSGGTAEGSPLHFGNGTRLTVT.

The rearrangement joins TRBV20-1 to TRBJ2-3; 8 nucleotides agree with TRBD2. V dropped 6 bases and J dropped 10; count of bases not matched to a gene: 3. Per the germline V gene, CDR1 is DFQATT and CDR2 is SNEGSKA (reference sequence). The CDR3 consists of 10 residues. CDR3 amino acids: CSAGLEAQYF. CDR3 nucleotide sequence: TGCAGTGCGGGACTAGAGGCGCAGTATTTT.

This clone has a single count. The chain uses TRBV6-9 and TRBJ2-7, with a weak D call TRBD1 (6 bases). V lost 11 bases and J lost 0, with 17 bases in between. Germline lookup yields CDR1 MNHGY and CDR2 SVAAGI. The CDR3 runs to 14 residues. DNA of the CDR3: TGTGCCCGCCCGGCAGGGGCCAGCTCCTACGAGCAGTACTTC. Translation gives CARPAGASSYEQYF.

The rearrangement links TRBV4-1 to TRBJ2-6; 7 nucleotides match TRBD2. The CDR3 length is 16 residues. Unmatched junction bases numbered 3, after V lost 0 bases and J lost 4 bases. Per the germline V gene, CDR1 is MGHRA and CDR2 is YSYEKL. The chain's CDR3 is CASSQDGGRGANVLTF. The CDR3 nucleotides read TGCGCCAGCAGCCAAGACGGGGGGAGAGGGGCCAACGTCCTGACTTTC.

The chain is built from TRBV4-1 and TRBJ1-2; no firm D call. Germline V gene sequence: CDR1 MGHRA, CDR2 YSYEKL. This CDR3 has 14 amino acids. V was clipped by 0 bases and J by 2 bases, with 7 bases between them. The CDR3 sequence: CASSQDHINYGYTF. DNA of the CDR3: TGCGCCAGCAGCCAAGACCACATAAACTATGGCTACACCTTC.

The rearrangement uses TRBV4-1 and TRBJ2-7; tentative D call: TRBD1 (6 bases). The germline V gene has CDR1 MGHRA and CDR2 YSYEKL. The CDR3 is made up of 15 amino acids. V lost 0 bases and J lost 4, with 13 bases in between. Here the CDR3 reads CASSQDLGGWYEQYF. DNA of the CDR3: TGCGCCAGCAGCCAAGACTTAGGGGGTTGGTACGAGCAGTACTTC.

The V gene is TRBV9, the J gene TRBJ2-1; 7 nucleotides match TRBD2. Germline V gene data show CDR1 as SGDLS and CDR2 as YYNGEE. CDR3 length equals 15 residues. The J segment lost 4 bases and the V segment lost 3 bases, leaving 7 bases of the junction unmatched. The CDR3 reads CASSASGVGYNEQFF. The CDR3 DNA sequence: TGTGCCAGCAGCGCGAGCGGGGTTGGGTACAATGAGCAGTTCTTC.

The V and J genes are TRBV19 and TRBJ2-2, with D uncertain. V was shortened by 2 bases and J by 7 bases, with 14 bases between the two germline ends. The germline V gene has CDR1 LNHDA and CDR2 SQIVND (reference sequence). This CDR3 region has 15 residues. The CDR3 coding sequence is TGTGCCAGTAGTATACTCTTCGTCCCCGGCGGGGAGCTGTTTTTT. Translated, it gives CASSILFVPGGELFF.

V is TRBV5-1 and J is TRBJ2-1, with 7 positions matching TRBD2. CDR1 and CDR2 (germline): SGHRS, YFSETQ. CDR3 length equals 16 residues. J was trimmed by 5 bases and V by 0 bases; bases with no gene match: 8. DNA of the CDR3: TGCGCCAGCAGCTTGGCCGGGGGGTTGATGAACAATGAGCAGTTCTTC. Its translation: CASSLAGGLMNNEQFF.

In regard to this clone: One end of the junction does not line up with germline, which may come from a read error. The chain employs TRBV6-6 and TRBJ2-1, with TRBD1 identical over 8 bases. There are 12 residues in the CDR3. Germline lookup yields CDR1 MNHNY and CDR2 SVGAGI (reference sequence). The CDR3, as DNA: TGTGCCAGCAGTTACGGGGGACAGGAGACCCTCTTC. Protein sequence: CASSYGGQETLF.

The chain uses TRBV5-6 and TRBJ2-4; weak D call: TRBD1 (5 bases). Germline V gives CDR1 SGHDT, CDR2 YYEEEE. The CDR3 sequence is 14 residues long. The germline V and J ends were trimmed by 4 bases and 6 bases, with 14 bases remaining between them. In DNA, the CDR3 is TGTGCCAGCAGCCCAGGTAGGGGAAGAAACATTCAGTACTTC. This encodes CASSPGRGRNIQYF.